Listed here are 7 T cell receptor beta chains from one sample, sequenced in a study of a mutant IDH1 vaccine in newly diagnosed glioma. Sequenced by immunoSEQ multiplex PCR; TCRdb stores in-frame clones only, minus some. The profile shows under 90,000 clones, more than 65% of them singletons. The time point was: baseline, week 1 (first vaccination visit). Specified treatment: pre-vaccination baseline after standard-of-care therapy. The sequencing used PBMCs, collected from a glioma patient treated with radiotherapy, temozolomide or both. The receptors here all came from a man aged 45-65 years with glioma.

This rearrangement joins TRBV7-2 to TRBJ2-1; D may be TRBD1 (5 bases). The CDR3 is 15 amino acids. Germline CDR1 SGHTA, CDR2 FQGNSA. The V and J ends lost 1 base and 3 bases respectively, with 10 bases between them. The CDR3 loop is CASSLGQSFYNEQFF. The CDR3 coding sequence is TGTGCCAGCAGCTTAGGACAGAGTTTCTACAATGAGCAGTTCTTC.

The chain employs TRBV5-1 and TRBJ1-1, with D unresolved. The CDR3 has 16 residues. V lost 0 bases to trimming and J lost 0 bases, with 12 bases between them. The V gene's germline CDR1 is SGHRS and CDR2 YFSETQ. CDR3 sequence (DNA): TGCGCCAGCAGCTTGGTGGAGACAAGAATGAACACTGAAGCTTTCTTT. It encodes CASSLVETRMNTEAFF. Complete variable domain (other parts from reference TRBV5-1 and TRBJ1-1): KAGVTQTPRYLIKTRGQQVTLSCSPISGHRSVSWYQQTPGQGLQFLFEYFSETQRNKGNFPGRFSGRQFSNSRSEMNVSTLELGDSALYLCASSLVETRMNTEAFFGQGTRLTVV.

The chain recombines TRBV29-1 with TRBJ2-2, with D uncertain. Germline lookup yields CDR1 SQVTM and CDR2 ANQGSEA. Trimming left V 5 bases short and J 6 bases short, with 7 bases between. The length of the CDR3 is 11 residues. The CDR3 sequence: CSVRSPGELFF. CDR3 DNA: TGCAGCGTTAGGTCCCCCGGGGAGCTGTTTTTT.

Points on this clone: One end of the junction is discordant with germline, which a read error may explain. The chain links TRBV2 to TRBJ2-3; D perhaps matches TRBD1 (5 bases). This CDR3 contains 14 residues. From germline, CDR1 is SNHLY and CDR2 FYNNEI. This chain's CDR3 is CASSEGVSADTQYF. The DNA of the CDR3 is TGTGCCAGCAGCGAAGGGGTCAGTGCAGATACGCAGTATTTT.

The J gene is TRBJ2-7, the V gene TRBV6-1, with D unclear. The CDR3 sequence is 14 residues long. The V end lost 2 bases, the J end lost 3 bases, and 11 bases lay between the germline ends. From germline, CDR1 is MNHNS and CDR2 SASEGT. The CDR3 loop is CASSEHGRSYEQYF. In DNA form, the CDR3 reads TGTGCCAGCAGTGAACACGGACGGAGCTACGAGCAGTACTTC.

The CDR3 DNA sequence: TGTGCCAGCAGCCCGACAGGGAATCAGCCCCAGCATTTT. The encoded protein is CASSPTGNQPQHF. V is TRBV6-1 and J is TRBJ1-5; 7 nucleotides match TRBD1. CDR3 length: 13 amino acids. Trimming cost V 6 bases and J 4 bases; bases outside gene matches: 3. Per germline, CDR1 MNHNS and CDR2 SASEGT.

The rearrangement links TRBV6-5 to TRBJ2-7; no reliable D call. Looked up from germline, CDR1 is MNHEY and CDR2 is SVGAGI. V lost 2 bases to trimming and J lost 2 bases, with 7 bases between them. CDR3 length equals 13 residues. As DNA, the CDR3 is TGTGCCAGCAGTTACGGCAGAGCCTACGAGCAGTACTTC. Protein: CASSYGRAYEQYF.